This T cell receptor beta chain is from a study of shared clonotypes between healthy human individuals. Study conclusions and caveats: A handful of donors held about 5.1% of naive CD4 clonotypes in common. Estimated richness was generally greater in naive than memory subsets.

On this clone itself: Its antigen remains unknown.

The germline V and J ends were trimmed by 0 bases and 3 bases, with 18 bases remaining between them. Looked up from germline, CDR1 is GTSNPN and CDR2 is SVGIG (reference sequence). The CDR3 runs 16 residues. The repertoire was sequenced with immunoSEQ multiplex PCR; TCRdb's copy has only in-frame clones and lacks some. The sample shows about 2.4 million clones, approximately 94% of them seen only once. This TCR derives from a man aged 18 to 35 in good health. Some clones in this sample may be carry-over from other donors' samples. J is TRBJ2-7 and V is TRBV30; D possibly corresponds to TRBD2 (5 bases). The sequenced material came from naive CD4+ T cells from PBMCs. Subset defined: CD45RA+ positively selected. CDR3: CAWSVPGWSKNYEQYF. CDR3 coding DNA: TGTGCCTGGAGTGTACCGGGATGGAGTAAAAACTACGAGCAGTACTTC. The full variable domain, rest sourced from reference TRBV30 and TRBJ2-7, is SQTIHQWPATLVQPVGSPLSLECTVEGTSNPNLYWYRQAAGRGLQLLFYSVGIGQISSEVPQNLSASRPQDRQFILSSKKLLLSDSGFYLCAWSVPGWSKNYEQYFGPGTRLTVT.